This T cell receptor beta chain was sequenced for a study of OX40 agonist ivuxolimab in advanced cancers. At the level of the study: Ivuxolimab was administered intravenously to patients at 0.01 to 10 mg/kg every 2 weeks. The study enrolled dose-escalation patients with hepatocellular carcinoma, melanoma, renal cell or head and neck cancer.

Findings of the study overall: The authors did not determine the antigen specificity of the expanded peripheral T cells.

Measured with immunoSEQ multiplex PCR; TCRdb has only the in-frame clones, and not every one. The sample holds tens of thousands of clones, 81% seen once. From germline, CDR1 is SGHRS and CDR2 YFSETQ. The CDR3 length is 10 residues. This clone appeared once. What it binds is unknown. The junction differs from germline at one of its ends, possibly a read error. V is TRBV5-1 and J is TRBJ2-5, with D perhaps given as TRBD1 or TRBD2 (5 bases each). The material sequenced was CD4+ or CD8+ T cells sorted from blood, taken in a trial of the OX40 agonist ivuxolimab. This clonotype originated in an adult with an advanced solid tumor such as melanoma, head and neck, liver or kidney cancer. In DNA, the CDR3 is TGCGCCAGCAGCTTGCCCCGAGGGGACTTC. It encodes CASSLPRGDF.